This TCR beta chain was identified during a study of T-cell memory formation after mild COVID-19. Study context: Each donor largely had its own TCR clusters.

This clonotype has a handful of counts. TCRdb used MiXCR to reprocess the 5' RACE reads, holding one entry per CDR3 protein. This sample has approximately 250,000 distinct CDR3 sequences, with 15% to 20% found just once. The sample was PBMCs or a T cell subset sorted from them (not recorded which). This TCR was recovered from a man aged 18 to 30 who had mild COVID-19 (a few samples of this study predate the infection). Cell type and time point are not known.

The CDR3 nucleotides read TGCGCCAGCAGCTTAGGGGACTCCCGTACAGATACGCAGTATTTT. Protein sequence: CASSLGDSRTDTQYF. The chain joins TRBV5-1 to TRBJ2-3; maybe TRBD2 (6 bases). This CDR3 region has 15 residues. In germline, CDR1 is SGHRS, CDR2 YFSETQ. V lost 2 bases and J 3 bases, leaving 13 bases between the germline ends.